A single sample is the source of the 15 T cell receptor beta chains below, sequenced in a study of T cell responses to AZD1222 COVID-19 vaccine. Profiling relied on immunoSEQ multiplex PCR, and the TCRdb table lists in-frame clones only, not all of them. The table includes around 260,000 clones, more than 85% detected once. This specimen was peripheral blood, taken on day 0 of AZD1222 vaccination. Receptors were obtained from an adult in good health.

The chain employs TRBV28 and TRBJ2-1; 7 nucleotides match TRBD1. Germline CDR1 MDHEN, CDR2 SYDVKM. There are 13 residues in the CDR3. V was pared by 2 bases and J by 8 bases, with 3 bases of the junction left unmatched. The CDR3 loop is CASSLKGGYEQFF. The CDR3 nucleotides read TGTGCCAGCAGTTTAAAAGGGGGCTATGAGCAGTTCTTC.

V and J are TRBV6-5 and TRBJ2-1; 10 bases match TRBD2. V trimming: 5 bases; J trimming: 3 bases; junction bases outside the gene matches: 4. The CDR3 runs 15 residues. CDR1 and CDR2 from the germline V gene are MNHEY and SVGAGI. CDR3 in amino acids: CASSQGLASYNEQFF. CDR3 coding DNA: TGTGCCAGCAGTCAGGGACTAGCGAGCTACAATGAGCAGTTCTTC.

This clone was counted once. The CDR3 DNA sequence: TGTGCCAGCAGCTTCACAGGGGTCTCTGGAAACACCATATATTTT. Amino acid sequence: CASSFTGVSGNTIYF. This chain connects TRBV7-2 to TRBJ1-3, with 7 bases aligning to TRBD1. J gave up 0 bases and V 3 bases, and 2 bases lay outside the gene matches. Germline V CDR1 and CDR2: SGHTA, FQGNSA. The length of the CDR3 is 15 residues.

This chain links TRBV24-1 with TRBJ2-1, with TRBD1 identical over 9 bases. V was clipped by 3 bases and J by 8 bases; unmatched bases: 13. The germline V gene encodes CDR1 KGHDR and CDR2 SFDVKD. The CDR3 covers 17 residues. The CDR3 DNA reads TGTGCCACCAGTGATGTGTCCGGGACAGGGCCTTTGGATGAGCAGTTCTTC. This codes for CATSDVSGTGPLDEQFF.

This CDR3 is CASSLAGGQLYTEAFF. CDR3 coding DNA: TGCGCCAGCAGCTTGGCGGGGGGACAACTTTACACTGAAGCTTTCTTT. The chain combines TRBV5-1 with TRBJ1-1; D might be TRBD1 (6 bases). Trimming took off 0 bases at V and 3 bases at J, with 15 bases between the two ends. Germline-derived CDR1 and CDR2 are SGHRS and YFSETQ. This CDR3 has 16 amino acids.

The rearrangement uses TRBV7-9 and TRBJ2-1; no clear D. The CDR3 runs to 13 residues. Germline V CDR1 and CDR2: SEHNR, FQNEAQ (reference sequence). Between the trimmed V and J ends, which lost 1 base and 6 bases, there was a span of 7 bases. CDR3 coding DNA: TGTGCCAGCAGCTTAGGGACGGGCAATGAGCAGTTCTTC. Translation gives CASSLGTGNEQFF.

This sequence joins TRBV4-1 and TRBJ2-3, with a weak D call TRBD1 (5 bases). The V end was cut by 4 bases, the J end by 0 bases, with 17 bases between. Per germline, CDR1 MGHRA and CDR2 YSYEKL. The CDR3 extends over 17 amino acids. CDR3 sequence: CASSLFTGAFSTDTQYF. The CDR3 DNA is TGCGCCAGCAGCCTGTTTACTGGGGCTTTTAGCACAGATACGCAGTATTTT.

In DNA, the CDR3 is TGTGCCAGCAGTTCCACGGGGGGCGCATATGAAAAACTGTTTTTT. This encodes CASSSTGGAYEKLFF. This chain uses TRBV27 with TRBJ1-4, with D possibly TRBD1 on 6 matching bases. There are 15 residues in the CDR3. Germline CDR1 reads MNHEY; CDR2 reads SMNVEV (reference sequence). Trimming shortened V by 4 bases and J by 6 bases, and 15 bases separated the two germline ends.

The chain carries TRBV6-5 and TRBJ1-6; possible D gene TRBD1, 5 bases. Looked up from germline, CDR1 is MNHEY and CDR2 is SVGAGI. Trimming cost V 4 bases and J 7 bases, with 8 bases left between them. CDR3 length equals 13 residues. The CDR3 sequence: CASSLGRNSPLHF. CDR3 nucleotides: TGTGCCAGCAGTTTGGGACGCAATTCACCCCTCCACTTT.

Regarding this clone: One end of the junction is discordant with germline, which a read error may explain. CDR3: CASSVDVPRGEPNF. In DNA, the CDR3 is TGTGCCAGCAGCGTAGACGTCCCGCGGGGAGAACCAAACTTC. This rearrangement joins TRBV9 to TRBJ1-2; D is undetermined. Germline V gene lookup returns CDR1 SGDLS and CDR2 YYNGEE. This CDR3 has 14 amino acids.

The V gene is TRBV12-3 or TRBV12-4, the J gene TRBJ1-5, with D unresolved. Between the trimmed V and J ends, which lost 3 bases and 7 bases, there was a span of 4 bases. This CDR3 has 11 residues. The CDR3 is CASSFGQPQHF. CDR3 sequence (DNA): TGTGCCAGCAGTTTCGGGCAGCCCCAGCATTTT.

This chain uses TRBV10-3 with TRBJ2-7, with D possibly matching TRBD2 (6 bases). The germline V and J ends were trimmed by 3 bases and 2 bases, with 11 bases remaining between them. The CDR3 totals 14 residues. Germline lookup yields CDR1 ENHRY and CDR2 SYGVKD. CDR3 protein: CAISDGRDPYEQYF. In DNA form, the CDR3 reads TGTGCCATCAGTGACGGGCGGGACCCCTACGAGCAGTACTTC.

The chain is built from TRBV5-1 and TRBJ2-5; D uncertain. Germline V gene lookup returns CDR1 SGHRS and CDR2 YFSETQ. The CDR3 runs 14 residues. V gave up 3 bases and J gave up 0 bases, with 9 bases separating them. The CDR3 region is CASSSGEYQETQYF. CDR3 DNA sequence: TGCGCCAGCAGCTCCGGCGAGTACCAAGAGACCCAGTACTTC.

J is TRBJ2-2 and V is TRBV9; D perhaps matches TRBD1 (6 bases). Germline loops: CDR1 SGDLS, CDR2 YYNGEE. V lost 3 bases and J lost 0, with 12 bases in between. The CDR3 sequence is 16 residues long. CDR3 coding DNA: TGTGCCAGCAGCGCTCGGACAGAAGCGAACACCGGGGAGCTGTTTTTT. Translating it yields CASSARTEANTGELFF.

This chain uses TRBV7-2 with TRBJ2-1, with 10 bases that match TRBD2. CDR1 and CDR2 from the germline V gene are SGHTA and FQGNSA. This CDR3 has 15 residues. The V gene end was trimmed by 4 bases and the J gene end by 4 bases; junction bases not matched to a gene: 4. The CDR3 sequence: CASSSGTSVYNEQFF. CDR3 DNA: TGTGCCAGCAGCTCGGGGACTAGCGTTTACAATGAGCAGTTCTTC.